The present entry profiles one T cell receptor (beta chain) with its context. Only a few counts were recorded for this clone. The antigen it binds to is not known. No per-base quality is available; no much larger clone lies one base away. This sample was taken from a study of blood T cell repertoires in COVID-19 (dated by TCRdb to 2020 to 2022). With respect to the entire study: Recovered participants in ImmuneRACE Cohort 3 were defined by two consecutive negative NP/OP PCR tests, clearance by a healthcare professional, or resolution of symptoms. The repertoires were released in a freely available public database meant as a resource for research on the immune response to SARS-CoV-2. Nearly every sample came with metadata listing a de-identified subject ID, COVID-19 status, age in years and sex. Where available, HLA class I and class II types were taken from metadata supplied by the sample provider and were not determined by assay-based typing. Collaborator samples came from the United States, Italy and Spain and covered acute and convalescent phases of COVID-19. The prospective study material was composed of cDNA or gDNA derived from T cells, B-cell-depleted T cells, or PBMCs. Subjects who had been exposed to COVID-19, were actively infected with it, or had recovered from it provided the deeply sampled blood TCRbeta repertoires that made up the dataset. The samples were drawn from two sources: the first 160 participants of the ongoing ImmuneRACE study, and approximately 1,300 subjects contributed by 6 global collaborators. What the authors observed across the whole study: Clinical and demographic metadata were provided uncurated, with the amount varying by source and participant.

Participants in the prospective study were aged about 18 to 95 years, lived in 20 to 30 United States geographic areas, and enrolled through a virtual design. To assign participants to cohorts, the prospective study relied on clinical history that participants themselves reported in a screening survey and a study questionnaire. In the prospective study, whole blood, serum and a nasopharyngeal or oropharyngeal swab were collected from each participant by mobile phlebotomists. Participants in the prospective study had the option to provide additional blood draws and questionnaires over an approximately 2-month period. Prospective study blood samples were shipped either frozen or at room temperature before DNA extraction. CDR1 and CDR2 (SGHNT, YYREEE) derive from the germline V gene (reference sequence). From the cysteine through the phenylalanine, the CDR3 covers 12 amino acids. Only the CDR3 DNA is retained, 36 bases long and in frame from the first base. Trimming leaves V shorter by 9 bases and J shorter by 0 bases, with the junction holding 2 bases beyond the gene matches.

TCRbeta CDR3 regions were amplified from genomic DNA by means of the immunoSEQ Assay, a bias-controlled multiplex PCR. The original methods were these. Nucleated cell counts per sample were estimated from amplification of reference gene primers within the assay. To quantify the absolute abundance of each unique TCRbeta CDR3 rearrangement, sequence reads were collapsed and filtered. For each sample, productive Simpson clonality was calculated as the square root of Simpson's diversity index over productive rearrangements. What TCRdb holds here is the immuneACCESS table cut down to in-frame rearrangements. Part of the clones is not present; checked against another copy, under half of the missing clones reflect an unresolved V gene, and the others are unexplained. The V and J calls and clone size come from that table; D and trimming were worked out from the DNA. Present in this sample are under 300,000 clones, approximately 90% of which were seen just once. The ten largest clones add up to over 2% of the sample.

This sequence originates from a woman aged 55-69 years in a cohort exposed to, infected with or recovered from COVID-19 (not recorded which). The chain employs TRBV5-4 and TRBJ1-1; TRBD1 matches 7 bases in the middle. Sequencing was done on a sample of PBMCs or T cells enriched from blood (not recorded which). This receptor has the CDR3 CATQGVNTEAFF. The sequenced DNA is TGTGCCACTCAGGGGGTGAACACTGAAGCTTTCTTT.